This T cell receptor (beta chain) was documented in a study of beta chain features in type 1 diabetes. Concerning this clone itself: The antigen is unknown. The same CDR3 is also encoded by other DNA sequences in this sample.

cDNA synthesis used the whole RNA isolate, giving expressed TCRB sequences. Sequencing used immunoSEQ multiplex PCR; TCRdb keeps in-frame clones, though not all of them. The table records some 900,000 clones, roughly 15% of them present only once. Points from the study as a whole: Patients with type 1 diabetes carried fewer insertions and had more deletions at their VDJ junctions. In comparison with healthy donors, patients had naive, central memory and Treg TCRB repertoires that appeared more similar.

The sample comprised naive CD4+ T cells from blood. The sequence came from a woman under 30 in good health.

This CDR3 is CASSLGGSSYNEQFF. CDR3 DNA: TGTGCCAGCAGTTTGGGCGGGAGCTCCTACAATGAGCAGTTCTTC. The chain combines TRBV28 with TRBJ2-1; 7 bases line up with TRBD2. J was trimmed by 0 bases and V by 3 bases; bases with no gene match: 2. Germline values: CDR1 MDHEN, CDR2 SYDVKM. There are 15 residues in the CDR3.